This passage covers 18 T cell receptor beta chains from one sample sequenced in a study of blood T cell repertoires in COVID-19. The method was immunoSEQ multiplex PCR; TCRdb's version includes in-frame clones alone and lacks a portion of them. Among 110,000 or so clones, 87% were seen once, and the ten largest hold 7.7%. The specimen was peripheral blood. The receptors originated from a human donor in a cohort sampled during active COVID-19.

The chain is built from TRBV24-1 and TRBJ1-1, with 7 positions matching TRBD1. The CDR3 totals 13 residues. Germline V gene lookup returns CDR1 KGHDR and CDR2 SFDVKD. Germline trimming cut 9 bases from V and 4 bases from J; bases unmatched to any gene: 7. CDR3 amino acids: CATARGLGTEAFF. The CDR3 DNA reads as TGTGCCACCGCTAGGGGGCTGGGCACTGAAGCTTTCTTT.

In nucleotides, the CDR3 is TGTGCCAGCCGCCCCGGGGGGGATGAGCAGTTCTTC. This encodes CASRPGGDEQFF. V usage is TRBV12-3 or TRBV12-4 and J usage is TRBJ2-1, with 8 bases identical to TRBD2. With V trimmed by 8 bases and J by 8 bases, 5 bases remained unmatched. The CDR3 has 12 amino acids.

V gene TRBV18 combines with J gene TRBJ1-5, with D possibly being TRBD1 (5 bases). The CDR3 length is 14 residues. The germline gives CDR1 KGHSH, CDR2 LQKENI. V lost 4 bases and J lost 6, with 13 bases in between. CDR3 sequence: CASSLQGWSQPQHF. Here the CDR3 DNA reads TGTGCCAGCTCACTCCAGGGTTGGAGTCAGCCCCAGCATTTT.

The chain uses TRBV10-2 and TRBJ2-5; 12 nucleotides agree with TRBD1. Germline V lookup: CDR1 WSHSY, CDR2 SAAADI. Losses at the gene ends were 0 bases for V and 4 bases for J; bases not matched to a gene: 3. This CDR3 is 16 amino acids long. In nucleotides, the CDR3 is TGCGCCAGCAGTGAGTCTGGGACAGGGGGCGGAGAGACCCAGTACTTC. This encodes CASSESGTGGGETQYF.

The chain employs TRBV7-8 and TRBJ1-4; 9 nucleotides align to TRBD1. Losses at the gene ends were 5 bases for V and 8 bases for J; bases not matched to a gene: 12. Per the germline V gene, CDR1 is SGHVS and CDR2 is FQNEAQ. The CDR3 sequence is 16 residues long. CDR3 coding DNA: TGTGCCAGCAGCATCAGGGACAGGGCGACTCGAGAAAAACTGTTTTTT. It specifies CASSIRDRATREKLFF.

This CDR3 is CASSQQGARDTEAFF. The CDR3, as DNA: TGTGCCAGCAGCCAGCAGGGGGCGAGGGACACTGAAGCTTTCTTT. The genes are TRBV7-3 and TRBJ1-1; TRBD1 matches at 8 bases. The germline gives CDR1 SGHTA, CDR2 FQGTGA. V was pared by 5 bases and J by 3 bases, with 8 bases of the junction left unmatched. There are 15 residues in the CDR3.

CDR3 coding DNA: TGTGCCAGCAGCTTAGCTAACAGGGTTGATCAGCCCCAGCATTTT. This translates into CASSLANRVDQPQHF. The chain couples TRBV7-8 to TRBJ1-5, with D maybe TRBD1 (6 bases). There are 15 residues in the CDR3. V was shortened by 0 bases and J by 5 bases, with 11 bases between the two germline ends. Per germline, CDR1 SGHVS and CDR2 FQNEAQ.

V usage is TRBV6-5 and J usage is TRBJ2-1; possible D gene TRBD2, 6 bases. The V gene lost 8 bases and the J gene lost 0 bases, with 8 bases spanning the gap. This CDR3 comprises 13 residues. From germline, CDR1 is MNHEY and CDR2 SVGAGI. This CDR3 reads CASLRGSYNEQFF. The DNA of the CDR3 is TGTGCCAGCTTGCGGGGCTCCTACAATGAGCAGTTCTTC.

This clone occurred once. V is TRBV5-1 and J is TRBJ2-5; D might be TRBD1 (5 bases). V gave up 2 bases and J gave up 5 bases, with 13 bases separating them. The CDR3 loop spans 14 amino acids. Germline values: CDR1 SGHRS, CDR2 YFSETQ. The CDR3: CASSFERAGETQYF. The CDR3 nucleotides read TGCGCCAGCAGCTTTGAAAGGGCAGGGGAGACCCAGTACTTC.

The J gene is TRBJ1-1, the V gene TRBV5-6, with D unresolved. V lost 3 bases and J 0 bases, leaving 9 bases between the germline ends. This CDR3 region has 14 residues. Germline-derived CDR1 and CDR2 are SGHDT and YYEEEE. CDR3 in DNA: TGTGCCAGCAGCTGGGGAGTCATGAACACTGAAGCTTTCTTT. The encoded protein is CASSWGVMNTEAFF.

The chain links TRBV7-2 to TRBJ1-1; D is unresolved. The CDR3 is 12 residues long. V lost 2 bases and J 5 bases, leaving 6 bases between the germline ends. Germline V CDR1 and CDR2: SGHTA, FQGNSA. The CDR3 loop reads CASSLRGTEAFF. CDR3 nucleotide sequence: TGTGCCAGCAGCTTACGAGGGACTGAAGCTTTCTTT.

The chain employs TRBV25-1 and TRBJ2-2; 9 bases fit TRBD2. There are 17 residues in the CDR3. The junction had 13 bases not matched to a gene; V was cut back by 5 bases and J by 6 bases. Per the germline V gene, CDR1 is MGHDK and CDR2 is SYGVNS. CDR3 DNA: TGTGCCAGCAGTCCCTCGGTCTTAGCGGGAGTGGCCGGGGAGCTGTTTTTT. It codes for CASSPSVLAGVAGELFF.

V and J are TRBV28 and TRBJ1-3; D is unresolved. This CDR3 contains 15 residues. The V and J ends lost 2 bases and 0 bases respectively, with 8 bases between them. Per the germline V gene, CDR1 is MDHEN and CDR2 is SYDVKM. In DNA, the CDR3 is TGTGCCAGCAGTTTAGGCGGGATCTCTGGAAACACCATATATTTT. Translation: CASSLGGISGNTIYF.

The CDR3 nucleotides are TGTGCCAGCAGGGACCTAGCCGATACGCAGTATTTT. This translates into CASRDLADTQYF. This chain links TRBV6-5 with TRBJ2-3, with D possibly TRBD2 on 5 matching bases. There are 12 residues in the CDR3. Trimming cost V 6 bases and J 6 bases, with 10 bases left between them. Germline V gene data show CDR1 as MNHEY and CDR2 as SVGAGI.

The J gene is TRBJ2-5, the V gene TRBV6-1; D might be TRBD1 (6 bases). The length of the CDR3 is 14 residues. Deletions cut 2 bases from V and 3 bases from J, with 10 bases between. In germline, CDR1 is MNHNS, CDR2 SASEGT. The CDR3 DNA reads TGTGCCAGCAGTGAACAGCCAGGGGAAGAGACCCAGTACTTC. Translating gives CASSEQPGEETQYF.

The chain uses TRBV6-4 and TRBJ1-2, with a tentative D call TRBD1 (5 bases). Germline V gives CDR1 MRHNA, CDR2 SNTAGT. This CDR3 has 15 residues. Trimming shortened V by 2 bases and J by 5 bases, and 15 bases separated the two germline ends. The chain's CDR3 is CASSDAPGFLYGYTF. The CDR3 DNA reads TGTGCCAGCAGTGACGCCCCAGGGTTCTTGTATGGCTACACCTTC.

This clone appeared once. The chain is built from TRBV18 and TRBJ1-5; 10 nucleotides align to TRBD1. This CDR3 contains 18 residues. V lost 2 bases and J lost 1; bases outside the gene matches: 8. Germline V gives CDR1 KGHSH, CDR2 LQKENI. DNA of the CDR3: TGTGCCAGCTCACCAAATTTTGGGACAGGGGTAAGCAATCAGCCCCAGCATTTT. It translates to CASSPNFGTGVSNQPQHF.

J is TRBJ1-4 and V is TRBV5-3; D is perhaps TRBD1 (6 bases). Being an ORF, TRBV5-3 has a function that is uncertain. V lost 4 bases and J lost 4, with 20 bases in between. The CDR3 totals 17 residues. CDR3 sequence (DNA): TGTGCCAGAAGCACCGTTCGGGGGCGGGAGGGTAATGAAAAACTGTTTTTT. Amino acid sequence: CARSTVRGREGNEKLFF.